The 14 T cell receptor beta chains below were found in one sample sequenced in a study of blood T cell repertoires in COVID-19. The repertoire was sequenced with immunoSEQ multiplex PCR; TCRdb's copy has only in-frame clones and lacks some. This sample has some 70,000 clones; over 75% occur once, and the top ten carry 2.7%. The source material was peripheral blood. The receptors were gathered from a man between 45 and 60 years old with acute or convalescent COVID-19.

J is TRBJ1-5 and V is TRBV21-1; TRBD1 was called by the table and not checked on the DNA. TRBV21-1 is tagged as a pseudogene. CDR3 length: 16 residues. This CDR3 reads CASSARRQGLGQPQHF. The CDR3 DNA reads TGTGCCAGCAGCGCCCGAAGACAGGGCCTGGGTCAGCCCCAGCATTTT.

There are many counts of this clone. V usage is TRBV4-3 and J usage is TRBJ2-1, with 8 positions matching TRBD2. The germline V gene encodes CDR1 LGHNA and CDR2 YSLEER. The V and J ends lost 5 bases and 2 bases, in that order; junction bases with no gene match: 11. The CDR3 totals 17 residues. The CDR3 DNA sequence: TGCGCCAGCAGCGGAACCGCGGGGGGCGTAACCTACAATGAGCAGTTCTTC. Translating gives CASSGTAGGVTYNEQFF.

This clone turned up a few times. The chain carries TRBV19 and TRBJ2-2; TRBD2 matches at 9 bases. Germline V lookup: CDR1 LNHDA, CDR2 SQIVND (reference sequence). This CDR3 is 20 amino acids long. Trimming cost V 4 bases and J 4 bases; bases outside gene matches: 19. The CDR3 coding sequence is TGTGCCAGTAGTAACCGGCTCGGAAGGGGTAGCGGGGGTTTCACCGGGGAGCTGTTTTTT. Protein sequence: CASSNRLGRGSGGFTGELFF.

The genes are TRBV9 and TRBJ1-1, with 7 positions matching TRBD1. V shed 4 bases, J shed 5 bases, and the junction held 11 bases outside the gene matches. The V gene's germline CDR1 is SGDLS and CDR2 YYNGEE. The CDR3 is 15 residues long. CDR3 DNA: TGTGCCAGCAGCCCCCTAGAGGGGGCGCGGACTGAAGCTTTCTTT. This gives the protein CASSPLEGARTEAFF. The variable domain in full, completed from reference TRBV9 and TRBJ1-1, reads DSGVTQTPKHLITATGQRVTLRCSPRSGDLSVYWYQQSLDQGLQFLIQYYNGEERAKGNILERFSAQQFPDLHSELNLSSLELGDSALYFCASSPLEGARTEAFFGQGTRLTVV.

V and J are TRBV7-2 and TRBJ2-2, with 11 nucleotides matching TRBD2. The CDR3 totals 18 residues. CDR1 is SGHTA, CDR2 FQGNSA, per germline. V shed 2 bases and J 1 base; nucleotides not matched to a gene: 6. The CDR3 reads CASSLTLAGGMNTGELFF. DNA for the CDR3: TGTGCCAGCAGCTTAACCCTAGCGGGAGGCATGAACACCGGGGAGCTGTTTTTT.

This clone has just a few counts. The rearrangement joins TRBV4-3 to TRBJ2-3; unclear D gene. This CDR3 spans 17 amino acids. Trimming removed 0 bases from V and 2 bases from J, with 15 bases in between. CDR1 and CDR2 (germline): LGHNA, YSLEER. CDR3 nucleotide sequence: TGCGCCAGCAGCCAAGAAGGCAGCTCACTAATCACAGATACGCAGTATTTT. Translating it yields CASSQEGSSLITDTQYF.

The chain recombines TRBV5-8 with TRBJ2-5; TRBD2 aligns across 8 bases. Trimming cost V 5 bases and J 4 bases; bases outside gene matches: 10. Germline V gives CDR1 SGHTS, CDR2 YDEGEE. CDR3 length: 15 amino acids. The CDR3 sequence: CASRRAGVFRETQYF. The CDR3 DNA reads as TGTGCCAGCAGACGAGCGGGAGTGTTTCGAGAGACCCAGTACTTC.

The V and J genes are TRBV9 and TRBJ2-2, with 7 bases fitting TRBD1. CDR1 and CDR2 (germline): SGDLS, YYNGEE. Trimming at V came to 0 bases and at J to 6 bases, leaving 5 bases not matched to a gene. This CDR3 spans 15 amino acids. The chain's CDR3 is CASSVVKGGPGELFF. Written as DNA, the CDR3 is TGTGCCAGCAGCGTAGTTAAAGGGGGCCCCGGGGAGCTGTTTTTT.

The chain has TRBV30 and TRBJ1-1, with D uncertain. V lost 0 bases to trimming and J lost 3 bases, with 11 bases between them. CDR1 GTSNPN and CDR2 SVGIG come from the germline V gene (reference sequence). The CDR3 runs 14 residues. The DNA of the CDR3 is TGTGCCTGGAGTGTAAGTTTGAGGGACACTGAAGCTTTCTTT. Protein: CAWSVSLRDTEAFF.

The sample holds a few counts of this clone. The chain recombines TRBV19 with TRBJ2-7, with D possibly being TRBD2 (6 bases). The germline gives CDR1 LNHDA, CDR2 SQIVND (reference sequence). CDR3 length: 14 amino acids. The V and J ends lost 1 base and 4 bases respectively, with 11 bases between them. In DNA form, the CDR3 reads TGTGCCAGTAGTATAGCGGGAGTCTCGTACGAGCAGTACTTC. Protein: CASSIAGVSYEQYF. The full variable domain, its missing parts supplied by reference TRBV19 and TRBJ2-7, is DGGITQSPKYLFRKEGQNVTLSCEQNLNHDAMYWYRQDPGQGLRLIYYSQIVNDFQKGDIAEGYSVSREKKESFPLTVTSAQKNPTAFYLCASSIAGVSYEQYFGPGTRLTVT.

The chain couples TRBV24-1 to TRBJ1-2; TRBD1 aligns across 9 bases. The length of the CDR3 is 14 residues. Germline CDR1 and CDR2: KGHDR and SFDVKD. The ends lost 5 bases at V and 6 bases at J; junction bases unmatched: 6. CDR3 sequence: CATSAGTGHDGYTF. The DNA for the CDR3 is TGTGCCACCAGTGCCGGGACAGGGCATGATGGCTACACCTTC.

The DNA of the CDR3 is TGTGCCTGGAGTGAGGGGGGGGCCCAGTACTTC. This gives the protein CAWSEGGAQYF. V and J are TRBV30 and TRBJ2-5; D might be TRBD2 (7 bases). V lost 1 base and J lost 9, with 9 bases in between. Looked up from germline, CDR1 is GTSNPN and CDR2 is SVGIG (reference sequence). This CDR3 contains 11 residues.

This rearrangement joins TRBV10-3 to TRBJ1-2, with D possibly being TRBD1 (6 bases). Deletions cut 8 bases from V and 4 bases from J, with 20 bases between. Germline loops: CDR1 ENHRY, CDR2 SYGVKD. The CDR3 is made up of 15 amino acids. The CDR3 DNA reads TGTGCCATCGGGGGAATACGGGACACTACCTATGGCTACACCTTC. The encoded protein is CAIGGIRDTTYGYTF.

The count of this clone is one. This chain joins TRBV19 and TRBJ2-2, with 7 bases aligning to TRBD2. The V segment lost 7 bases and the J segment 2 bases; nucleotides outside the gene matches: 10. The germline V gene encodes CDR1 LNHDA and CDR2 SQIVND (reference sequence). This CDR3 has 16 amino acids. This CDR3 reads CASIEEERENTGELFF. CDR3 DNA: TGTGCCAGTATTGAGGAGGAGCGGGAAAACACCGGGGAGCTGTTTTTT.